This T cell receptor beta chain was sequenced in a study of vaccination and CD4 T cells after COVID-19. Study details: Collection of post-vaccine samples followed dose two by a median roughly 68 days, spanning a range of 14 to 241. Overlapping peptides of the spike proteins of SARS-CoV-2, HCoV-NL63, HCoV-OC43 and HCoV-229E were used for cell stimulation.

Regarding treatment: approximately 11-day PBMC culture with coronavirus spike peptide pools or control peptides (ViraFEST assay). Only a few counts were recorded for this clonotype. What it recognizes is unknown. Trimming left V 0 bases short and J 2 bases short, with 21 bases between. CDR1 is MNHNS, CDR2 SASEGT, per germline. The length of the CDR3 is 19 residues. Sequenced with the Oncomine TCR Beta short-read assay was DNA taken from cultured CD4+ T cells. TCRdb passed the PCR reads through MiXCR, listing each CDR3 protein once. This sample yields roughly 3,900 distinct CDR3 sequences, of which about a fifth are seen a single time; approximately 18% belongs to the top ten.

Sequencing was carried out using CD4+ T cells from blood, cultured in vitro. The TCR sequence derives from a human donor who had recovered from COVID-19. V usage is TRBV6-1 and J usage is TRBJ2-3; D not certain. This CDR3 reads CASSEALKGVLSNTDTQYF. The CDR3 coding sequence is TGTGCCAGCAGTGAAGCCCTCAAGGGCGTCCTAAGTAACACAGATACGCAGTATTTT.